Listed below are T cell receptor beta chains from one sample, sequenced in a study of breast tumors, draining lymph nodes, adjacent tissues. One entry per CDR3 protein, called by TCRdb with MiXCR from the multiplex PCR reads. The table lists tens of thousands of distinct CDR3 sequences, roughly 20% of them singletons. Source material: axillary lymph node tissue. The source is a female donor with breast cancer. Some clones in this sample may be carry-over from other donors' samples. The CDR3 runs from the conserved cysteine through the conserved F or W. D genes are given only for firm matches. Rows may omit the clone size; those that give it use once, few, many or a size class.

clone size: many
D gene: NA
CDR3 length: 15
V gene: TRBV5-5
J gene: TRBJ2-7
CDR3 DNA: TGTGCCAGCAGCTTTCGGGGGTTAAAAGCCTACGAGCAGTACTTC
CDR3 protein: CASSFRGLKAYEQYF

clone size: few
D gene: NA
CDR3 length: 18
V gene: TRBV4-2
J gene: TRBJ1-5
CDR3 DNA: TGTGCCAGCAGCCAAGGGGAGGGGGTGGGCAGGAGCAATCAGCCCCAGCATTTT
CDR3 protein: CASSQGEGVGRSNQPQHF

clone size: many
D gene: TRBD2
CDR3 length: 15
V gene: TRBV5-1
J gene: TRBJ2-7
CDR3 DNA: TGCGCCAGCAGCTTGAACGGGGGGGCGGCCTACGAGCAGTACTTC
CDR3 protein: CASSLNGGAAYEQYF

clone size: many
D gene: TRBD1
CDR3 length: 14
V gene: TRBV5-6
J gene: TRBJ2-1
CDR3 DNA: TGTGCCAGCAGCTTTCGACAGGGAAGCGATGAGCAGTTCTTC
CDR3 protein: CASSFRQGSDEQFF

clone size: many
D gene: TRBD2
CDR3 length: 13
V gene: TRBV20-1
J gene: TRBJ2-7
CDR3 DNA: TGCAGTGCTGGGACTAGCGGGAGCTACGAGCAGTACTTC
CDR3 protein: CSAGTSGSYEQYF

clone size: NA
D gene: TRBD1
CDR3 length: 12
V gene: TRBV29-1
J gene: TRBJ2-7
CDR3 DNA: TGCAGCGCCGTGACAGGGACCTACGAGCAGTACTTC
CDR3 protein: CSAVTGTYEQYF

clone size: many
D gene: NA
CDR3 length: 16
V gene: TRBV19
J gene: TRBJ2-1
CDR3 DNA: TGTGCCAGTAGCCCCCTCGCGGGCTCCTCCTACAATGAGCAGTTCTTC
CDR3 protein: CASSPLAGSSYNEQFF

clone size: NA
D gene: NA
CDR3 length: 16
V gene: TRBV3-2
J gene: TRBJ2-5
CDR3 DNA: TGTGCCAGCAGCCAGGGGTCTCGGACCAGGCAAGAGACCCAGTACTTC
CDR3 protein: CASSQGSRTRQETQYF

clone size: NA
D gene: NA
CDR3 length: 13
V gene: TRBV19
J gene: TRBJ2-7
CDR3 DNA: TGTGCCAGTAGTATAGACCACGGATACGAGCAGTACTTC
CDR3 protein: CASSIDHGYEQYF

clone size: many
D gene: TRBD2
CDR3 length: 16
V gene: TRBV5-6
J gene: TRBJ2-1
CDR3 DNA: TGTGCCAGCAGCTTCAAAGCGGGAGGGAGTTACAATGAGCAGTTCTTC
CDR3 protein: CASSFKAGGSYNEQFF

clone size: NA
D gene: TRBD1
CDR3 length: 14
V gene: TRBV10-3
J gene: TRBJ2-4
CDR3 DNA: TGTGCCATCAGGAGCGGAACAGGGGTCGACATTCAGTACTTC
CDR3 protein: CAIRSGTGVDIQYF

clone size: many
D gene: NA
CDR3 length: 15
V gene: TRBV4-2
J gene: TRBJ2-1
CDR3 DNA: TGTGCCAGCAGCCAAGGAGTCAACGAATACAATGAGCAGTTCTTC
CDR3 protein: CASSQGVNEYNEQFF

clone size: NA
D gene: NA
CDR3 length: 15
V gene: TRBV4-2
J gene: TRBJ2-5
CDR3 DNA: TGTGCCAGCAGCCAAGGCGGCGGGCCCCAAGAGACCCAGCACTTC
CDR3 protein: CASSQGGGPQETQHF

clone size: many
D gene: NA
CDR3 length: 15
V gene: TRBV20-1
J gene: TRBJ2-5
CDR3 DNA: TGCAGTGCTAGAGATGACGAGGGGGGAGTAGAGACCCAGTACTTC
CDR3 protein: CSARDDEGGVETQYF

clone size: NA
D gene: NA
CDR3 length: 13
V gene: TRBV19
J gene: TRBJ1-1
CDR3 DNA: TGTGCCAGTAAGATAGCAGGGAACACTGAAGCTTTCTTT
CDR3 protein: CASKIAGNTEAFF

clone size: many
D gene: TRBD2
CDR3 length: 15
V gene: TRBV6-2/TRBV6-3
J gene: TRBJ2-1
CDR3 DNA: TGTGCCAGCAGACGCGGACTAGCGGGAAACAATGAGCAGTTCTTC
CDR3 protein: CASRRGLAGNNEQFF

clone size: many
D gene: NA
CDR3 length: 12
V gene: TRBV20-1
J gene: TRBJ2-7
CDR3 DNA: TGCAGTGCTGGATCGACTAGTAGAGAGCAGTACTTC
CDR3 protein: CSAGSTSREQYF

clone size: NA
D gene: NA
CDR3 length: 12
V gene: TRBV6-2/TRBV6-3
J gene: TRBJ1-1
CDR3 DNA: TGTGCCAGCCGCATGGGGGTCACTGAAGCTTTCTTT
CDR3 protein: CASRMGVTEAFF

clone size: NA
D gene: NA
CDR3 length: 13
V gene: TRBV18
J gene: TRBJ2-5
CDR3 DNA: TGTGCCAGCTCCCAGAGACGCGGGGAGACCCAGTACTTC
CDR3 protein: CASSQRRGETQYF

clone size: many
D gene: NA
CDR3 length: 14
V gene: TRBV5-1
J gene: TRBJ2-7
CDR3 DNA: TGCGCCAGCCGTCACAGTAGGATAGCAGACGAGCAGTACTTC
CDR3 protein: CASRHSRIADEQYF

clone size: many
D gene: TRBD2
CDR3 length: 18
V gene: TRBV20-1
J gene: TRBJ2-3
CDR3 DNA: TGCAGTGCTGACGACAGGGGACTAGCGGGAGCCAGCACAGATACGCAGTATTTT
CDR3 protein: CSADDRGLAGASTDTQYF

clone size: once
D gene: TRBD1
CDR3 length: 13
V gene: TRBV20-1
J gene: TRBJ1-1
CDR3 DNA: TGCAGTGCTTACAGGGGGCCGGGTACTGAAGCTTTCTTT
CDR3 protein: CSAYRGPGTEAFF

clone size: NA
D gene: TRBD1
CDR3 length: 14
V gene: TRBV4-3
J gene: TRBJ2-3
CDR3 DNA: TGCGCCAGCAGCCCGGGACAGGGAACAGATAGGCAGTATTTT
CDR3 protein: CASSPGQGTDRQYF

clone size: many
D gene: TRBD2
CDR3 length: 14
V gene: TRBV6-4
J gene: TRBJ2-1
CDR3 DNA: TGTGCCAGCAGAGTAGCGGGAGACTACAATGAGCAGTTCTTC
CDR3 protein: CASRVAGDYNEQFF

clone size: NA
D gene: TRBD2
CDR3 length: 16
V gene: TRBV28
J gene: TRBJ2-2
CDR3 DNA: TGTGCCAGCAGCCTTGGGACTAGCGGGCTATCCGGGGAGCTGTTTTTT
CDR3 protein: CASSLGTSGLSGELFF

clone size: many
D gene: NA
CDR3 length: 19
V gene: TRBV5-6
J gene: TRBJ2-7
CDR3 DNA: TGTGCCAGCAGTCATTTGCCCCTCGAGGTGTGGGAGACCTCCTACGAGCAGTACTTC
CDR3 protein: CASSHLPLEVWETSYEQYF

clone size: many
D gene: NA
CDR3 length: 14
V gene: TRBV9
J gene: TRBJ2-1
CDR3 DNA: TGTGCCAGCAGCCCGGGGACTTCCTACAATGAGCAGTTCTTC
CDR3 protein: CASSPGTSYNEQFF

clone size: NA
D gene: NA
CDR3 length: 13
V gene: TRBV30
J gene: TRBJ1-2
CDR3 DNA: TGTGCCTGGAGTAAAGGACAGAACTATGGCTACACCTTC
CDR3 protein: CAWSKGQNYGYTF

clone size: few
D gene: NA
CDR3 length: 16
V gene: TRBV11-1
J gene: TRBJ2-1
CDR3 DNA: TGTGCCAGCAGCTTAGAGGGCCAGTACGACTCCAATGAGCAGTTCTTC
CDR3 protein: CASSLEGQYDSNEQFF

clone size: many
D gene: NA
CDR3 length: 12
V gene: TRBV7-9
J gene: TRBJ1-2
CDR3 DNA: TGTGCCAGCAGCGATCATAGGTCTGGCTACACCTTC
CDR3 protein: CASSDHRSGYTF

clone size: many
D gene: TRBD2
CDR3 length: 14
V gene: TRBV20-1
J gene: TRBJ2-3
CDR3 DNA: TGCAGTGCGCTGACTAGCGGGAGGGCCTTTACGCAGTATTTT
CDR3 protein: CSALTSGRAFTQYF

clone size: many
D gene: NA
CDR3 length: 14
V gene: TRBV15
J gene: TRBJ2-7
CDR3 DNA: TGTGCCACCAGCAGCATAGCTGACTCCTACGAGCAGTACTTC
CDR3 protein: CATSSIADSYEQYF

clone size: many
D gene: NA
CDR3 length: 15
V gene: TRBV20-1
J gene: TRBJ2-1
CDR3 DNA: TGCAGTGCAACAGACGATCTAAGCTCCTACAATGAGCAGTTCTTC
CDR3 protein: CSATDDLSSYNEQFF

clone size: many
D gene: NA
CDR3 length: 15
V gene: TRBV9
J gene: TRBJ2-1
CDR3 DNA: TGTGCCAGCAGCGTCCAGGAGACTAGGACCAATGAGCAGTTCTTC
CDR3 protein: CASSVQETRTNEQFF

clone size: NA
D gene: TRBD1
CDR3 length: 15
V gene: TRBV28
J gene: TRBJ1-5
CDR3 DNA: TGTGCCAGCAGGACCGGGACAGGGGATGGACAGCCCCAGCATTTT
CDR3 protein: CASRTGTGDGQPQHF

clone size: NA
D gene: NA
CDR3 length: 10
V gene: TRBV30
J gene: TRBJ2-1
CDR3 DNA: TGTGCCTGGAGTGTCCCCGAGTTGTTCTTC
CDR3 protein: CAWSVPELFF

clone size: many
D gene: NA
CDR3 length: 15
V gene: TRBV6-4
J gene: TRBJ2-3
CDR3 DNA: TGTGCCAGCAGTGACTCAGTGGGGGGCACAGATACGCAGTATTTT
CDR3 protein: CASSDSVGGTDTQYF

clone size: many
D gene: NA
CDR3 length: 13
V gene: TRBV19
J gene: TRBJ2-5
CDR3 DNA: TGTGCCAGTAGTATACTAGTCCAAGAGACCCAGTACTTC
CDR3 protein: CASSILVQETQYF

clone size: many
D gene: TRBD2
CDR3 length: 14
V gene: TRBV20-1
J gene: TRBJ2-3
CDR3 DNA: TGCAGTGCTAGAGTCGGGGGGGTGACAGATACGCAGTATTTT
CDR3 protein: CSARVGGVTDTQYF

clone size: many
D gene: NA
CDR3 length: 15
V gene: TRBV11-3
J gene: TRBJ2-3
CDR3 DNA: TGTGCCAGCAGCTTGGGCTATGGGAGTACAGATACGCAGTATTTT
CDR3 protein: CASSLGYGSTDTQYF

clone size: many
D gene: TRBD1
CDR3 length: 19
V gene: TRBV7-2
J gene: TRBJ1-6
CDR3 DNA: TGTGCCAGCAGCTTAAGGTCACCAGGGGCGGGACAGGGGAAATCACCCCTCCACTTT
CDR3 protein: CASSLRSPGAGQGKSPLHF

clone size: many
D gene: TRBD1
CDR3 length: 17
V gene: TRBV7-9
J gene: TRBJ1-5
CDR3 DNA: TGTGCCAGCTCTGGGGGACAGGGGGCGGCGGGCAATCAGCCCCAGCATTTT
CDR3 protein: CASSGGQGAAGNQPQHF

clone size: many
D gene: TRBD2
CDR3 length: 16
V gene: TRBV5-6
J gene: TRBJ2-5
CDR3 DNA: TGTGCCAGCAGCTGGGAGACTAGCGGGAGATGGGGGACCCAGTACTTC
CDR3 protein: CASSWETSGRWGTQYF

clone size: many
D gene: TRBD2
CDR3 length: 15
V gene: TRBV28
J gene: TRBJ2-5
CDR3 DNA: TGTGCCAGCAGCCGTTCTAGCGGGAGTCGAGAGACCCAGTACTTC
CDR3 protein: CASSRSSGSRETQYF

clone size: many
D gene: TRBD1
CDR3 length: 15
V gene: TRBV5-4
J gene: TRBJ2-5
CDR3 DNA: TGTGCCAGCAGCTTGGCAGGGGGCTATGGAGAGACCCAGTACTTC
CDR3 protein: CASSLAGGYGETQYF

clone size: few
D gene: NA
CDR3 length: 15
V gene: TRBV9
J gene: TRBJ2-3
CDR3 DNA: TGTGCCAGCAGCCCCCGACAGAGGGGGACAGATACGCAGTATTTT
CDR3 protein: CASSPRQRGTDTQYF

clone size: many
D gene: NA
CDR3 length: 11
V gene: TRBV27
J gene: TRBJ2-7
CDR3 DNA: TGTGCCACCAGATGGGGGCCCGAGCAGTACTTC
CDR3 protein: CATRWGPEQYF

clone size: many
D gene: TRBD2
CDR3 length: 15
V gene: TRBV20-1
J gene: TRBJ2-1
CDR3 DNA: TGCAGTGCTAAGGAATTAGCGGGGGCATACAATGAGCAGTTCTTC
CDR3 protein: CSAKELAGAYNEQFF

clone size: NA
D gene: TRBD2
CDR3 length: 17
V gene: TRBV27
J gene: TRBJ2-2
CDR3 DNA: TGTGCCAGCAGTTTATTTTCTAGCGGGGTGAACACCGGGGAGCTGTTTTTT
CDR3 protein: CASSLFSSGVNTGELFF

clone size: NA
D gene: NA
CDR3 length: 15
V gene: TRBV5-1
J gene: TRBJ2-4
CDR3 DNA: TGCGCCAGCAGCCTCGAGGCGGGAATGCAAAACATTCAGTACTTC
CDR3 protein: CASSLEAGMQNIQYF

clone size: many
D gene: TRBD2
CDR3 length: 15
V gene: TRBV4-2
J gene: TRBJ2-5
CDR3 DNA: TGTGCCAGCAGCCGGGGACTAGCGGTCCAAGAGACCCAGTACTTC
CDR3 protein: CASSRGLAVQETQYF

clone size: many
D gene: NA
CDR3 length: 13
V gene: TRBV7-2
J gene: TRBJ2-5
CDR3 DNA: TGTGCCAGCAGCTTAGCCAGGCAAGAGACCCAGTACTTC
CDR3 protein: CASSLARQETQYF

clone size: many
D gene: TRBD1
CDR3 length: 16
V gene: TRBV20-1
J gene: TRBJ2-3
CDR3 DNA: TGCAGTGCCCCACGCACAGACAGGGGGCTCACAGATACGCAGTATTTT
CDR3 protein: CSAPRTDRGLTDTQYF